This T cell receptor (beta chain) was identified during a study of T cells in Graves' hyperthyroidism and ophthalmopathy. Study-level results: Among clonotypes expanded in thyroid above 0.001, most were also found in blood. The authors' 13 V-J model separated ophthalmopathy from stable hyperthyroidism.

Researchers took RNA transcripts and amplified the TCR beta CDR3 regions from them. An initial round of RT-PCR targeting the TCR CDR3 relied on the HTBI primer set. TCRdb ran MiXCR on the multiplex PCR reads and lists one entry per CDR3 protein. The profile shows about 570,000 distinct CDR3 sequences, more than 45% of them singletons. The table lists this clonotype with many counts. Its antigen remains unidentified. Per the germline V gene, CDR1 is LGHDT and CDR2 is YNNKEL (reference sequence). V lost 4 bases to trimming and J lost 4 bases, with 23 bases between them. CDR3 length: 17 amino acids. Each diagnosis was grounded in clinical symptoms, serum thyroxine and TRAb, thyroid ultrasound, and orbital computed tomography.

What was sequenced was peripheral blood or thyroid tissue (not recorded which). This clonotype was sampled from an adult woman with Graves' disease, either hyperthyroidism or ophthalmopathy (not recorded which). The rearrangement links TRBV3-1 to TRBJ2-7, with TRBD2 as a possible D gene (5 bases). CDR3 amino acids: CASSPSPRAASPYEQYF. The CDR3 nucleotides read TGTGCCAGCAGCCCCTCCCCTAGAGCGGCCAGTCCTTACGAGCAGTACTTC.